These T cell receptor beta chains were read from a single sample in a study of CD8 T cells in ankylosing spondylitis. TCRdb ran MiXCR on the 5' RACE reads and lists one entry per CDR3 protein. The sample contains 250,000 or so distinct CDR3 sequences, 20% to 30% of which appear only once. Material for sequencing was blood, either unsorted or a sorted T cell fraction (not recorded which). Source of these receptors: a male donor with ankylosing spondylitis or in good health (not recorded which). Each CDR3 is given with its conserved first and last residue. The order of the fields is D gene, J gene, V gene, CDR3 protein. D genes are given only for firm matches.

d_gene: NA; j_gene: TRBJ2-1; v_gene: TRBV20-1; CDR3aa: CSASPLRVGDEQFF
d_gene: NA; j_gene: TRBJ2-7; v_gene: TRBV12-5; CDR3aa: CASAFSLGEQYF
d_gene: TRBD2; j_gene: TRBJ2-3; v_gene: TRBV5-1; CDR3aa: CASSWGTSGGATDTQYF
d_gene: TRBD1; j_gene: TRBJ2-7; v_gene: TRBV29-1; CDR3aa: CSVALQGVSWEQYF
d_gene: NA; j_gene: TRBJ2-7; v_gene: TRBV29-1; CDR3aa: CSVEPGAGNYEQYF
d_gene: NA; j_gene: TRBJ1-1; v_gene: TRBV20-1; CDR3aa: CSANAGFTEAFF
d_gene: TRBD1; j_gene: TRBJ1-4; v_gene: TRBV28; CDR3aa: CAGGTGGATNEKLFF
d_gene: TRBD1; j_gene: TRBJ2-5; v_gene: TRBV12-3/TRBV12-4; CDR3aa: CASGDRGQQETQYF
d_gene: NA; j_gene: TRBJ2-3; v_gene: TRBV10-3; CDR3aa: CAISGGLIDTQYF
d_gene: NA; j_gene: TRBJ2-2; v_gene: TRBV27; CDR3aa: CASSFYYTFGGELFF
d_gene: NA; j_gene: TRBJ1-1; v_gene: TRBV20-1; CDR3aa: CSAAPRARGGEAFF
d_gene: NA; j_gene: TRBJ2-7; v_gene: TRBV3-1; CDR3aa: CASSQTGDKAYEQYF
d_gene: TRBD2; j_gene: TRBJ2-1; v_gene: TRBV5-1; CDR3aa: CASSLVLAGSNEQFF
d_gene: NA; j_gene: TRBJ1-1; v_gene: TRBV5-1; CDR3aa: CASSGGSAEAFF
d_gene: NA; j_gene: TRBJ1-4; v_gene: TRBV29-1; CDR3aa: CSVEGEGSFGEKLFF
d_gene: NA; j_gene: TRBJ2-7; v_gene: TRBV28; CDR3aa: CASSLQGGTYEQYF
d_gene: TRBD1; j_gene: TRBJ1-1; v_gene: TRBV6-4; CDR3aa: CASSRDSLNTEAFF
d_gene: TRBD2; j_gene: TRBJ2-2; v_gene: TRBV7-3; CDR3aa: CASSTGLAGELFF
d_gene: TRBD2; j_gene: TRBJ2-7; v_gene: TRBV20-1; CDR3aa: CSASRAGEAYEQYF
d_gene: NA; j_gene: TRBJ1-1; v_gene: TRBV2; CDR3aa: CASNDPPNTEAFF
d_gene: NA; j_gene: TRBJ2-1; v_gene: TRBV20-1; CDR3aa: CSARERGRYNEQFF
d_gene: NA; j_gene: TRBJ2-7; v_gene: TRBV29-1; CDR3aa: CSVEDRGISYEQYF
d_gene: NA; j_gene: TRBJ2-7; v_gene: TRBV5-1; CDR3aa: CASSLGPASGTVYEQYF
d_gene: TRBD2; j_gene: TRBJ2-5; v_gene: TRBV20-1; CDR3aa: CSAIEAGGSETQYF
d_gene: NA; j_gene: TRBJ1-5; v_gene: TRBV28; CDR3aa: CASSNTVRGNQPQHF
d_gene: TRBD1; j_gene: TRBJ2-7; v_gene: TRBV20-1; CDR3aa: CSARDVGQGSYEQYF
d_gene: NA; j_gene: TRBJ2-7; v_gene: TRBV12-3/TRBV12-4; CDR3aa: CASSFGLQVPYEQYF
d_gene: TRBD2; j_gene: TRBJ2-3; v_gene: TRBV29-1; CDR3aa: CSVEGGAGGATDTQYF
d_gene: NA; j_gene: TRBJ1-1; v_gene: TRBV29-1; CDR3aa: CSATQVNTEAFF
d_gene: NA; j_gene: TRBJ2-5; v_gene: TRBV10-3; CDR3aa: CAISERRGGWEETQYF
d_gene: TRBD2; j_gene: TRBJ2-1; v_gene: TRBV20-1; CDR3aa: CSALTSGGGEQFF
d_gene: NA; j_gene: TRBJ1-1; v_gene: TRBV6-6; CDR3aa: CASSTTGYTEAFF
d_gene: NA; j_gene: TRBJ1-2; v_gene: TRBV4-1; CDR3aa: CASSQSVRDLYGYTF
d_gene: TRBD1; j_gene: TRBJ2-5; v_gene: TRBV5-6; CDR3aa: CASSLAGTGTETQYF
d_gene: TRBD1; j_gene: TRBJ2-7; v_gene: TRBV20-1; CDR3aa: CSAIGDRGYEQYF
d_gene: TRBD2; j_gene: TRBJ2-5; v_gene: TRBV6-1; CDR3aa: CASNSNLAGRETQYF
d_gene: TRBD1; j_gene: TRBJ2-1; v_gene: TRBV30; CDR3aa: CAWSGARRGTGPRNYNEQFF
d_gene: NA; j_gene: TRBJ2-3; v_gene: TRBV20-1; CDR3aa: CSARSGTDNRDTQYF
d_gene: NA; j_gene: TRBJ2-5; v_gene: TRBV9; CDR3aa: CASSGGRQETQYF
d_gene: NA; j_gene: TRBJ2-7; v_gene: TRBV12-3/TRBV12-4; CDR3aa: CASSLRVMGEQYF
d_gene: NA; j_gene: TRBJ2-6; v_gene: TRBV12-3/TRBV12-4; CDR3aa: CASGRRSSGANVLTF
d_gene: TRBD1; j_gene: TRBJ2-1; v_gene: TRBV7-2; CDR3aa: CASSLVGDRAEQFF
d_gene: NA; j_gene: TRBJ2-7; v_gene: TRBV28; CDR3aa: CASSPPGVYEQYF
d_gene: TRBD1; j_gene: TRBJ2-3; v_gene: TRBV2; CDR3aa: CASSLRGTGVDTQYF
d_gene: NA; j_gene: TRBJ2-7; v_gene: TRBV6-5; CDR3aa: CASIINPSSYEQYF
d_gene: NA; j_gene: TRBJ1-1; v_gene: TRBV20-1; CDR3aa: CSVGGSTEAFF
d_gene: TRBD1; j_gene: TRBJ2-1; v_gene: TRBV14; CDR3aa: CASSPPGQGSGNEQFF
d_gene: TRBD1; j_gene: TRBJ1-2; v_gene: TRBV12-3/TRBV12-4; CDR3aa: CASSLQGDYGYTF
d_gene: NA; j_gene: TRBJ2-7; v_gene: TRBV5-8; CDR3aa: CASSLKGNYEQYF
d_gene: NA; j_gene: TRBJ2-7; v_gene: TRBV20-1; CDR3aa: CSAPQSTGSYEQYF
d_gene: TRBD2; j_gene: TRBJ2-3; v_gene: TRBV20-1; CDR3aa: CSARTSGTQYF
d_gene: NA; j_gene: TRBJ2-5; v_gene: TRBV12-3/TRBV12-4; CDR3aa: CASSLFTAQETQYF